This TCR beta chain was found in a study of cytomegalovirus exposure and HLA in healthy donors. The PCR had 60 Vbeta and 13 Jbeta primers. TCRdb keeps only in-frame clones here, not all; method: immunoSEQ multiplex PCR. Counted here are about 180,000 clones, approximately 81% occurring once; the ten biggest clones make up around 0.41%. Sample: PBMCs. The clonotype comes from a boy between 2 and 15 years old in good health and CMV-seronegative.

The CDR3 here is CATASGSYNEQFF. The CDR3 nucleotides read TGTGCCACCGCAAGCGGGAGCTACAATGAGCAGTTCTTC. The V and J genes are TRBV6-5 and TRBJ2-1, with 8 bases fitting TRBD2. There are 13 residues in the CDR3. Germline assignment: CDR1 MNHEY and CDR2 SVGAGI. With V trimmed by 10 bases and J by 3 bases, 5 bases remained unmatched.